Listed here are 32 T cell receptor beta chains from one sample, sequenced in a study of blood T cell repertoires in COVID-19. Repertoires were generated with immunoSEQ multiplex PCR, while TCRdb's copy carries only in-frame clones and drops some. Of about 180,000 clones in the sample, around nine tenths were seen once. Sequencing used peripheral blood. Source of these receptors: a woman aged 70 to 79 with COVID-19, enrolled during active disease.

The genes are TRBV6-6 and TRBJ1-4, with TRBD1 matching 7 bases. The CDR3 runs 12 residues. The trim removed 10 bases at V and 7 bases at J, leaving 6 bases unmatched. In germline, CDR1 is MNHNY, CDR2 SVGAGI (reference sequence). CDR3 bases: TGTGCCACGGGACAGCCGTCTGAAAAACTGTTTTTT. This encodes CATGQPSEKLFF.

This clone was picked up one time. The CDR3 sequence: CASSLYSAGGTDTQYF. In nucleotides, the CDR3 is TGTGCCAGCAGCTTATATTCAGCGGGAGGGACAGATACGCAGTATTTT. The V and J genes are TRBV7-2 and TRBJ2-3; TRBD2 agrees at 10 bases. CDR1 and CDR2 from the germline V gene are SGHTA and FQGNSA. J gave up 3 bases and V 2 bases, and 5 bases lay outside the gene matches. This CDR3 spans 16 amino acids.

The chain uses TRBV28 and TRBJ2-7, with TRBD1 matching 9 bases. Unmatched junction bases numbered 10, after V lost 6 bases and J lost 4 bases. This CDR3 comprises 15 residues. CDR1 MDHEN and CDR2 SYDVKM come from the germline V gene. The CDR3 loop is CASRPPGQGVYEQYF. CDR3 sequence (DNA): TGTGCCAGCAGGCCCCCGGGACAGGGTGTATACGAGCAGTACTTC.

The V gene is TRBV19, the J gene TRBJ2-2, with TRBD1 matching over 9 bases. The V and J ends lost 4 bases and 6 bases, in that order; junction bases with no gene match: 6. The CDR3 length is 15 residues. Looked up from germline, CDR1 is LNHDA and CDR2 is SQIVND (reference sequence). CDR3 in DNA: TGTGCCAGTAGTAGAAACAGGGGGCGGGCCGGGGAGCTGTTTTTT. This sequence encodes CASSRNRGRAGELFF.

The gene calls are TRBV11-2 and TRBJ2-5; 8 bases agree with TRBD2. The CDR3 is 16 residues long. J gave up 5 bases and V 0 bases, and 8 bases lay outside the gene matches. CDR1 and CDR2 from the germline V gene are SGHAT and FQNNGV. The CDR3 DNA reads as TGTGCCAGCAGCTTAGATCACATGAGCGGGAGTGAGACCCAGTACTTC. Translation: CASSLDHMSGSETQYF.

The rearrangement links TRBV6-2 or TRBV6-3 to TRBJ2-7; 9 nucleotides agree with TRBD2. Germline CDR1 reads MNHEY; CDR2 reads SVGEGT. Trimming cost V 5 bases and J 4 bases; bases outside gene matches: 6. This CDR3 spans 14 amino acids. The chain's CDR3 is CASSEGLAPYEQYF. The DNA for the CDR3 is TGTGCCAGCAGTGAGGGACTAGCCCCTTACGAGCAGTACTTC.

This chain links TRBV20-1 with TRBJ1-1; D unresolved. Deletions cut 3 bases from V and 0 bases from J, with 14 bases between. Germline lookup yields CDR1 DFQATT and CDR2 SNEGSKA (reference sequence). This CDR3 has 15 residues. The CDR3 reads CSASILRYMNTEAFF. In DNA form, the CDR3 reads TGCAGTGCTAGTATACTACGTTACATGAACACTGAAGCTTTCTTT.

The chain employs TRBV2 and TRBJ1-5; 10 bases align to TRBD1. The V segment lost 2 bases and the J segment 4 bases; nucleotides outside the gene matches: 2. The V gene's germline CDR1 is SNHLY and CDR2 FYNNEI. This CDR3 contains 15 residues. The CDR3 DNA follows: TGTGCCAGCAGTGAAAGGGGACAGGGGAATCAGCCCCAGCATTTT. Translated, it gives CASSERGQGNQPQHF. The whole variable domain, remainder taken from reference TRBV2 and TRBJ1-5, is EPEVTQTPSHQVTQMGQEVILRCVPISNHLYFYWYRQILGQKVEFLVSFYNNEISEKSEIFDDQFSVERPDGSNFTLKIRSTKLEDSAMYFCASSERGQGNQPQHFGDGTRLSIL.

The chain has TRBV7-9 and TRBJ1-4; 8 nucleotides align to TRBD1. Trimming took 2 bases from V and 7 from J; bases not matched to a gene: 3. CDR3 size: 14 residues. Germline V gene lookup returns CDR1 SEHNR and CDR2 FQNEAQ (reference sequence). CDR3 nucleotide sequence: TGTGCCAGCAGCTTACAGGGGGCTGGTGAAAAACTGTTTTTT. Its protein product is CASSLQGAGEKLFF.

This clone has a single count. In nucleotides, the CDR3 is TGCAGTGCTAGTGGCGTGGTTGAAAAACTGTTTTTT. Amino acids: CSASGVVEKLFF. The J gene is TRBJ1-4, the V gene TRBV20-1; no definite D call. The CDR3 is 12 residues long. Germline V gene data show CDR1 as DFQATT and CDR2 as SNEGSKA (reference sequence). Trimming took 3 bases from V and 7 from J, leaving 9 bases between them.

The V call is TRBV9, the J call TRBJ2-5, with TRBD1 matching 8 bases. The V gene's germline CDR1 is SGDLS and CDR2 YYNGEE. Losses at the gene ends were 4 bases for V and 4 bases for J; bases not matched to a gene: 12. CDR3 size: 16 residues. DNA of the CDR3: TGTGCCAGCAGCTCGTCACCGGGACAGGAGGCAGAGACCCAGTACTTC. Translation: CASSSSPGQEAETQYF. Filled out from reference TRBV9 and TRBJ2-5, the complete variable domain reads DSGVTQTPKHLITATGQRVTLRCSPRSGDLSVYWYQQSLDQGLQFLIQYYNGEERAKGNILERFSAQQFPDLHSELNLSSLELGDSALYFCASSSSPGQEAETQYFGPGTRLLVL.

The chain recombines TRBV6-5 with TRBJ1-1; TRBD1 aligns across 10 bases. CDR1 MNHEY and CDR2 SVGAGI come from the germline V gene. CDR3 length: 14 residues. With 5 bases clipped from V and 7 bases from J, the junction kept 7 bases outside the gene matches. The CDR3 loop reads CASSPTGGQVEAFF. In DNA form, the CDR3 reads TGTGCCAGCAGTCCGACAGGGGGCCAGGTTGAAGCTTTCTTT.

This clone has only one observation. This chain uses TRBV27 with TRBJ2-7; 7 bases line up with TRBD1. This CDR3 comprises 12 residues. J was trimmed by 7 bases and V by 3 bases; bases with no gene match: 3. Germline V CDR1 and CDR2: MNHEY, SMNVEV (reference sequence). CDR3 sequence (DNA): TGTGCCAGCAGTTTCCCAGGGGGAGAGCAGTACTTC. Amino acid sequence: CASSFPGGEQYF.

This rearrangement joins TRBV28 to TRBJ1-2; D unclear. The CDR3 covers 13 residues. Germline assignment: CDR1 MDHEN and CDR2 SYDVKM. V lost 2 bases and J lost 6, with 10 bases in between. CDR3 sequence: CASSLGPFDGYTF. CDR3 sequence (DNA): TGTGCCAGCAGTTTAGGGCCATTTGATGGCTACACCTTC.

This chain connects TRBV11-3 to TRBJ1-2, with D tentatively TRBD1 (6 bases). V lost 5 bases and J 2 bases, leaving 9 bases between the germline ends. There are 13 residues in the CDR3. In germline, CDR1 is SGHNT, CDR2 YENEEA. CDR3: CASSRQENYGYTF. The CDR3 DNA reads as TGTGCCAGCAGCCGACAGGAGAACTATGGCTACACCTTC.

The CDR3 here is CASSIGYTGGEQFF. The CDR3 DNA reads TGTGCCAGTAGTATAGGGTATACCGGCGGTGAGCAGTTCTTC. The chain combines TRBV19 with TRBJ2-1; D not resolved. CDR1 is LNHDA and CDR2 is SQIVND in the germline V gene (reference sequence). The CDR3 length is 14 residues. Trimming shortened V by 1 base and J by 9 bases, and 13 bases separated the two germline ends.

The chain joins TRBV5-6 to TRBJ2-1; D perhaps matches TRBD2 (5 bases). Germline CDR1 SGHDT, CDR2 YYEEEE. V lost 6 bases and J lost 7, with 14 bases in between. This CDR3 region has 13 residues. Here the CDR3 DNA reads TGTGCCAGCACCCGCCTAGGACTTAATGAGCAGTTCTTC. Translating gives CASTRLGLNEQFF.

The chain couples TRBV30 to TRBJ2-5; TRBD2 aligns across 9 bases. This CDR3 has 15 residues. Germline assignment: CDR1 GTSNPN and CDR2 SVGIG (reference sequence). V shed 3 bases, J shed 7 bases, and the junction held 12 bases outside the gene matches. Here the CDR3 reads CAWSLAGAYGGTQYF. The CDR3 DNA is TGTGCCTGGAGCTTAGCGGGAGCCTACGGGGGGACCCAGTACTTC.

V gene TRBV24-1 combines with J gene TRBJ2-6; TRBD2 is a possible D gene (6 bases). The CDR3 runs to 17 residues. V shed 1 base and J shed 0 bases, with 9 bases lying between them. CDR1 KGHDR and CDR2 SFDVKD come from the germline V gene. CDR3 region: CATSDFGGNSGANVLTF. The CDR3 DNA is TGTGCCACCAGTGATTTTGGGGGGAACTCTGGGGCCAACGTCCTGACTTTC.

CDR3 region: CASSRDNSPLHF. CDR3 DNA sequence: TGTGCCAGCAGTCGCGATAATTCACCCCTCCACTTT. J is TRBJ1-6 and V is TRBV6-2 or TRBV6-3; D gene ambiguous. Trimming took off 5 bases at V and 5 bases at J, with 4 bases between the two ends. Germline V gives CDR1 MNHEY, CDR2 SVGEGT. The CDR3 loop spans 12 amino acids.

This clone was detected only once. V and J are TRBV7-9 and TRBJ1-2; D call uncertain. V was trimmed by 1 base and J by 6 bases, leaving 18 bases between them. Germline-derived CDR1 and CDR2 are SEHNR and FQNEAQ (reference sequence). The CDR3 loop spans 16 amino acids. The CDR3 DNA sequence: TGTGCCAGCAGCTTAGGTGGTACAGCCCACGGGGATGGCTACACCTTC. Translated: CASSLGGTAHGDGYTF.

The CDR3 DNA reads as TGCGCCAGCAGCTTGGGGAGAGGGGATACGCAGTATTTT. It specifies CASSLGRGDTQYF. This chain joins TRBV5-1 and TRBJ2-3; D possibly corresponds to TRBD2 (5 bases). Looked up from germline, CDR1 is SGHRS and CDR2 is YFSETQ. CDR3 length equals 13 residues. The V and J ends lost 0 bases and 6 bases respectively, with 8 bases between them.

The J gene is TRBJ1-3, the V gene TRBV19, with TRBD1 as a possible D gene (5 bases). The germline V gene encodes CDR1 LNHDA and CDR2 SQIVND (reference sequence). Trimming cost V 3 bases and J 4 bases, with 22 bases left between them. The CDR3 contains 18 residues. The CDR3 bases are TGTGCCAGTAGTATGTCGTCTTCAAGGGGCTCTCGAGGAAACACCATATATTTT. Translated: CASSMSSSRGSRGNTIYF.

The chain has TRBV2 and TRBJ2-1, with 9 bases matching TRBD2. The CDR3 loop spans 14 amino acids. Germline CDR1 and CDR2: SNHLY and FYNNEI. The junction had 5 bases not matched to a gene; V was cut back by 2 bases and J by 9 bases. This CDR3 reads CASSESLAGLEQFF. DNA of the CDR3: TGTGCCAGCAGTGAATCCCTAGCGGGACTTGAGCAGTTCTTC.

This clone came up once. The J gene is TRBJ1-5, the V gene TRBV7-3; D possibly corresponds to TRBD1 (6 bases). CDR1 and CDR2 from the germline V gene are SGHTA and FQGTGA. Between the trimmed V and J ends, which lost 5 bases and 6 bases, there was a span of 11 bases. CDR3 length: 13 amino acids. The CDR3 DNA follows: TGTGCCAGCAGCGAGCAAGGGGGTCAGCCCCAGCATTTT. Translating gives CASSEQGGQPQHF.

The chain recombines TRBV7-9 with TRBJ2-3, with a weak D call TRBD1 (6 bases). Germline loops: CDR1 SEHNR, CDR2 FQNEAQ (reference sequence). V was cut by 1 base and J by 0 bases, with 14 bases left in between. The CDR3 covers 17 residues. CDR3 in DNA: TGTGCCAGCAGCTTAGATAATACAGGGCATAGCACAGATACGCAGTATTTT. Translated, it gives CASSLDNTGHSTDTQYF.

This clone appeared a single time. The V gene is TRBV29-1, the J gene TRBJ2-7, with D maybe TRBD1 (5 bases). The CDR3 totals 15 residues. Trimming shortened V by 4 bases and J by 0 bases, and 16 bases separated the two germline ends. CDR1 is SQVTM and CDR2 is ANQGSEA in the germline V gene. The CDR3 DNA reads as TGCAGCGTTGGCAAACTTGACAGAATCTCCTACGAGCAGTACTTC. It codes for CSVGKLDRISYEQYF.

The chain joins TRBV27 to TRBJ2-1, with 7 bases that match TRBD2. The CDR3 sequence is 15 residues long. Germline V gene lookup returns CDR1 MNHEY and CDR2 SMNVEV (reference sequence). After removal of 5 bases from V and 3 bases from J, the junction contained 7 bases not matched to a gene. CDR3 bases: TGTGCCAGCAGTCGTATTGCGGGGGTCTACAATGAGCAGTTCTTC. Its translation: CASSRIAGVYNEQFF.

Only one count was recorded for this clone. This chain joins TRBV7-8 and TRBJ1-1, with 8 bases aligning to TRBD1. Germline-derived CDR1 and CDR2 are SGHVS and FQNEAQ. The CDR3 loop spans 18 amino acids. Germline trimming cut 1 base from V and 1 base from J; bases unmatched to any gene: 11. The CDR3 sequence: CASSLGRGTGRTNTEAFF. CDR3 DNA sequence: TGTGCCAGCAGCTTAGGGAGGGGGACAGGAAGAACGAACACTGAAGCTTTCTTT. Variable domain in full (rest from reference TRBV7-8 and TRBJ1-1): GAGVSQSPRYKVAKRGQDVALRCDPISGHVSLFWYQQALGQGPEFLTYFQNEAQLDKSGLPSDRFFAERPEGSVSTLKIQRTQQEDSAVYLCASSLGRGTGRTNTEAFFGQGTRLTVV.

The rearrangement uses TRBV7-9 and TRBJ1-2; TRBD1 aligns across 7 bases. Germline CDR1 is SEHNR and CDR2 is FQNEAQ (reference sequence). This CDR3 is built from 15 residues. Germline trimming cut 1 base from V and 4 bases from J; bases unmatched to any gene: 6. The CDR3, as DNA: TGTGCCAGCAGCTTAGTACCGGGACAGAGCTATGGCTACACCTTC. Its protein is CASSLVPGQSYGYTF.

The CDR3 sequence is CASSAGLQLNNEQFF. The DNA of the CDR3 is TGTGCCAGCAGCGCGGGACTACAACTGAACAATGAGCAGTTCTTC. V and J are TRBV9 and TRBJ2-1; TRBD2 matches 7 bases. The J segment lost 5 bases and the V segment lost 3 bases, leaving 8 bases of the junction unmatched. Germline-derived CDR1 and CDR2 are SGDLS and YYNGEE. This CDR3 has 15 residues.

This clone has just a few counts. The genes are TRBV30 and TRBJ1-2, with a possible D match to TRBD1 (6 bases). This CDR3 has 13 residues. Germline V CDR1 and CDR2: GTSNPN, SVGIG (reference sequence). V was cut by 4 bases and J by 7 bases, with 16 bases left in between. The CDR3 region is CAWMWGQSSGYTF. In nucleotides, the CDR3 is TGTGCCTGGATGTGGGGACAAAGCTCTGGCTACACCTTC. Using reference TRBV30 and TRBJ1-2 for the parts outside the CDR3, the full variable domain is SQTIHQWPATLVQPVGSPLSLECTVEGTSNPNLYWYRQAAGRGLQLLFYSVGIGQISSEVPQNLSASRPQDRQFILSSKKLLLSDSGFYLCAWMWGQSSGYTFGSGTRLTVV.